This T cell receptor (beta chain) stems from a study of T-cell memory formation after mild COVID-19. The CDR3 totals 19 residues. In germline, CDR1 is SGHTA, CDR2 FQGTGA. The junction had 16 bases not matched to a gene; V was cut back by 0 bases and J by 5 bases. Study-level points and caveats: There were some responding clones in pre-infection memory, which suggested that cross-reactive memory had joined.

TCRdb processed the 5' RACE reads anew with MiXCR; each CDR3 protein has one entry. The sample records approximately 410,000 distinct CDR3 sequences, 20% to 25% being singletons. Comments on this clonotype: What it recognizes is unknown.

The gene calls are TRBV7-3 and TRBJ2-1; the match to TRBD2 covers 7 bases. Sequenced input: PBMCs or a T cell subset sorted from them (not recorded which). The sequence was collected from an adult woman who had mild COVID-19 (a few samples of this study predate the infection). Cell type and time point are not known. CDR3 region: CASSLTWRMGGSVDNEQFF. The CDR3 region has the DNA TGTGCCAGCAGCTTAACCTGGAGGATGGGAGGGAGTGTGGACAATGAGCAGTTCTTC.